The rows below give T cell receptor beta chains drawn from one sample of a study of Graves' ophthalmopathy and Graves' hyperthyroidism. MiXCR, applied by TCRdb to the multiplex PCR reads, yields one record per CDR3 protein. The data hold 900,000 to 1,200,000 distinct CDR3 sequences, with 35% to 40% observed a single time. The specimen sequenced was peripheral blood or thyroid tissue (not recorded which). The receptors originated from an adult man with Graves' hyperthyroidism. CDR3s include the opening cysteine and the closing phenylalanine or tryptophan. D genes are given only for firm matches. Size values are once, few and many counts, or a class for expanded clones, and some rows have none.

>few|TRBJ2-2|TRBV7-3|TRBD2
TGTGCCAGCAGCCCCCGACCGAGACTAGCGGACACCGGGGAGCTGTTTTTT
CASSPRPRLADTGELFF
>NA|TRBJ2-6|TRBV14|TRBD1
TGTGCCAGCAGCCAAGATCTGGGACAGGTGGGGTCTGGGGCCAACGTCCTGACTTTC
CASSQDLGQVGSGANVLTF
>NA|TRBJ1-5|TRBV12-3/TRBV12-4|NA
TGTGCCAGCAGGAGAGGTCGGGAGCCCCAGCATTTT
CASRRGREPQHF
>NA|TRBJ2-5|TRBV15|TRBD2
TGTGCCGCCAGCAGCACACCGGGACTACCCCTGGAGACCCAGTACTTC
CAASSTPGLPLETQYF
>NA|TRBJ1-1|TRBV10-3|NA
TGTGCCATCAGCGACTCAGGTAGCGGGAGAGACGGCATGAACACTGAAGCTTTCTTT
CAISDSGSGRDGMNTEAFF
>NA|TRBJ2-5|TRBV11-2|TRBD2
TGTGCCAGCAGCTTCGGGAGGGGTTCCGAGACCCAGTACTTC
CASSFGRGSETQYF
>once|TRBJ1-1|TRBV4-2|NA
TGTGCCAGCAGCCAAGATATCGTGCGGGGCAGGGAGGGCACTGAAGCTTTCTTT
CASSQDIVRGREGTEAFF
>NA|TRBJ1-2|TRBV9|TRBD1
TGTGCCAGCAGCCAAGTTGGGCAGGGGGCGGACTATGGCTACACCTTC
CASSQVGQGADYGYTF
>many|TRBJ2-7|TRBV12-3/TRBV12-4|TRBD1
TGTGCCAGCAGTTTTCGAGGGACAGGGTACGAGCAGTACTTC
CASSFRGTGYEQYF
>many|TRBJ1-5|TRBV7-9|NA
TGTGCCAGCAGCTTAGACCAATTCAATCAGCCCCAGCATTTT
CASSLDQFNQPQHF
>many|TRBJ1-2|TRBV20-1|NA
TGCAGTGCTAGGGCAGATCGACTCTATGGCTACACCTTC
CSARADRLYGYTF
>NA|TRBJ2-7|TRBV11-2|NA
TGCGCCAGCAGCCAAGGGGTGGGGGGAGCCTACGAGCAGTACTTC
CASSQGVGGAYEQYF
>NA|TRBJ2-5|TRBV10-2|NA
TGCGCCAGCAGTCCTCGGGGCAGGGGAAAGCAGACCCAGTACTTC
CASSPRGRGKQTQYF
>few|TRBJ2-5|TRBV6-6|NA
TGTGCCAGCAGTTGGTCGGACGCCCAAGAGACCCAGTACTTC
CASSWSDAQETQYF
>many|TRBJ2-5|TRBV10-3|NA
TGTGCCATCAGTGACCAGTCAACTAGCAGAGAGACCCAGTACTTC
CAISDQSTSRETQYF
>NA|TRBJ1-6|TRBV9|NA
TGTGCCAGCAGCGTAGCAGCGGGAACCGCATCACCCCTCCACTTT
CASSVAAGTASPLHF
>NA|TRBJ2-5|TRBV7-2|TRBD2
TGTGCCAGCAGCATACTAGCGGGAGAACGGGAGACCCAGTACTTC
CASSILAGERETQYF